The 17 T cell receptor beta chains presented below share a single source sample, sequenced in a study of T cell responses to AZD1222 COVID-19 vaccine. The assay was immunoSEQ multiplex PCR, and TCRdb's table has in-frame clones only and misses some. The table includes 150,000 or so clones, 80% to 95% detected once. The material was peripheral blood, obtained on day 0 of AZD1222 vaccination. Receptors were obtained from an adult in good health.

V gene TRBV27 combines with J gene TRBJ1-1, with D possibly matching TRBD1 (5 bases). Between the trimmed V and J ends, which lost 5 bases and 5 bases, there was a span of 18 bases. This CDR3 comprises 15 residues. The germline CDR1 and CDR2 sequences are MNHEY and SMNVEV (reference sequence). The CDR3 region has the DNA TGTGCCAGCAGTCCACGGACGGCGGGGGGGACTGAAGCTTTCTTT. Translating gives CASSPRTAGGTEAFF.

CDR3 bases: TGCGCCAGCATGACAGGGGGCAACACCGGGGAGCTGTTTTTT. It is translated as CASMTGGNTGELFF. The chain links TRBV10-1 to TRBJ2-2; TRBD1 matches at 10 bases. The CDR3 sequence is 14 residues long. Germline V gene sequence: CDR1 WNHNN, CDR2 SYGVQD (reference sequence). The junction had 1 base not matched to a gene; V was cut back by 7 bases and J by 2 bases.

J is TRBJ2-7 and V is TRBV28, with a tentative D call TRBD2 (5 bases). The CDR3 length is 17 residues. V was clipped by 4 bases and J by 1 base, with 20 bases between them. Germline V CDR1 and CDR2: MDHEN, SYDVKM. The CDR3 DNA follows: TGTGCCAGCAGTTCCCAGTCGGGCGGGCTACTTTCCTACGAGCAGTACTTC. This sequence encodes CASSSQSGGLLSYEQYF.

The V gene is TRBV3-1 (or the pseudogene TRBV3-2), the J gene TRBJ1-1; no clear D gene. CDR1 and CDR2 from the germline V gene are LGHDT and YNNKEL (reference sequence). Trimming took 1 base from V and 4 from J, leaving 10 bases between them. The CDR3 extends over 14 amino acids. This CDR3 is CASSQVGRGTEAFF. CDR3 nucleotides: TGTGCCAGCAGCCAAGTGGGCCGTGGCACTGAAGCTTTCTTT.

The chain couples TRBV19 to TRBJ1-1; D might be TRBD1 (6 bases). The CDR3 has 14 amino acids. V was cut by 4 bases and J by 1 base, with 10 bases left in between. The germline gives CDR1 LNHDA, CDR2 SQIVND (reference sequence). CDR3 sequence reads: CASSRGQRNTEAFF. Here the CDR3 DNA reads TGTGCCAGTAGTAGGGGACAACGGAACACTGAAGCTTTCTTT.

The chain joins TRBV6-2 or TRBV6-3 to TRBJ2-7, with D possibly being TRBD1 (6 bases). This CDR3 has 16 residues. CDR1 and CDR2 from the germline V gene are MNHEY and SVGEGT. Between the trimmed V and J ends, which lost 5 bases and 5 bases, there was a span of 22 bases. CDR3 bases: TGTGCCAGCAGTACCCCCCAGACAGGAAAGGGGAACGAGCAGTACTTC. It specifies CASSTPQTGKGNEQYF.

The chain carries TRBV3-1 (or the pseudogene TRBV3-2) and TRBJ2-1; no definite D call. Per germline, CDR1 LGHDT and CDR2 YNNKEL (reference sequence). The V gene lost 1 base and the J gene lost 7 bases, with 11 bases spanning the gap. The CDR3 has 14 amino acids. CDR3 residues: CASSQGTPSNEQFF. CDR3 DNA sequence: TGTGCCAGCAGCCAAGGGACCCCCAGTAATGAGCAGTTCTTC.

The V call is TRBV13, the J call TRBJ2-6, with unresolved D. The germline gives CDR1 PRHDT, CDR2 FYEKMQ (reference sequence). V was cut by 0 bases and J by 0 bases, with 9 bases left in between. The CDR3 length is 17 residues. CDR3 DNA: TGTGCCAGCAGCTTAGGCCCAACCGGCTCTGGGGCCAACGTCCTGACTTTC. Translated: CASSLGPTGSGANVLTF.

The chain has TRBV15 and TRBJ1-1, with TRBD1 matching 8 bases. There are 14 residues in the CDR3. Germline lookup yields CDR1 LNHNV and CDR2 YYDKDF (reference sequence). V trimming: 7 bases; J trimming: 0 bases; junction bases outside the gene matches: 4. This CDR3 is CATKTGALNTEAFF. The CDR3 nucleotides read TGTGCCACCAAGACAGGGGCGTTGAACACTGAAGCTTTCTTT.

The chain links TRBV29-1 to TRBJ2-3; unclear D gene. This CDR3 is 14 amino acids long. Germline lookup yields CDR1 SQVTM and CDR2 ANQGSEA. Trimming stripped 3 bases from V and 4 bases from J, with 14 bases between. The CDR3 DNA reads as TGCAGCGTTGACCACCCCAAAAGGGCAGATACGCAGTATTTT. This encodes CSVDHPKRADTQYF.

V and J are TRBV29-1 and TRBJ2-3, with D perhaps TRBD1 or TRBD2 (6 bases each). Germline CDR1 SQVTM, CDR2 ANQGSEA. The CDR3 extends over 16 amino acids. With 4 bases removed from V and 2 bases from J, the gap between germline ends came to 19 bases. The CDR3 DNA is TGCAGCGTTGGGGGAACGGGGGCTTCGATCACAGATACGCAGTATTTT. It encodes CSVGGTGASITDTQYF.

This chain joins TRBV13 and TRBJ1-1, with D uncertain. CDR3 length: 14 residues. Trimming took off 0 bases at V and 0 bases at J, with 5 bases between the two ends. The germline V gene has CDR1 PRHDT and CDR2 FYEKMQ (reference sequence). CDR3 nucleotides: TGTGCCAGCAGCTTAGGACAGATGAACACTGAAGCTTTCTTT. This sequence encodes CASSLGQMNTEAFF.

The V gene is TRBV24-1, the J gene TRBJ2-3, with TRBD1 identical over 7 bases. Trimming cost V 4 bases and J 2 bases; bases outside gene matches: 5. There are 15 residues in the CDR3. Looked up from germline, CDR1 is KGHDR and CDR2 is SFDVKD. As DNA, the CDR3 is TGTGCCACCAGTGACCCGGGACAGCCCACAGATACGCAGTATTTT. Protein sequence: CATSDPGQPTDTQYF.

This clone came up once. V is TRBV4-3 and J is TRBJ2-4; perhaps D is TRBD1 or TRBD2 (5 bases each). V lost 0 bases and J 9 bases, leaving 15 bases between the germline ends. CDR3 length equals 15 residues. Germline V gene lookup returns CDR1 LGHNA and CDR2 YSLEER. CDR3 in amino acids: CASSQDPGSGSIQYF. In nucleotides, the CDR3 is TGCGCCAGCAGCCAAGATCCGGGGTCAGGGAGCATTCAGTACTTC.

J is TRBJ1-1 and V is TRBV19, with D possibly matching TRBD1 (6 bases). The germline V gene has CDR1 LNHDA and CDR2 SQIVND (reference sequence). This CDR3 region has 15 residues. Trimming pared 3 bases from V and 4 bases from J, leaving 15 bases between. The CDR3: CASSIYRVGGTEAFF. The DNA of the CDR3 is TGTGCCAGTAGTATTTACAGGGTTGGGGGCACTGAAGCTTTCTTT.

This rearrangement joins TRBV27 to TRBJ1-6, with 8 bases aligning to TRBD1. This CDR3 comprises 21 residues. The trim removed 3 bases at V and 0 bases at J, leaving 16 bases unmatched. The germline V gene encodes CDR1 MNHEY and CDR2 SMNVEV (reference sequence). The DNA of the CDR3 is TGTGCCAGCAGTTTTGAGGGCCAGGGGGCTTTTTGGAGCTCCTATAATTCACCCCTCCACTTT. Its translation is CASSFEGQGAFWSSYNSPLHF.

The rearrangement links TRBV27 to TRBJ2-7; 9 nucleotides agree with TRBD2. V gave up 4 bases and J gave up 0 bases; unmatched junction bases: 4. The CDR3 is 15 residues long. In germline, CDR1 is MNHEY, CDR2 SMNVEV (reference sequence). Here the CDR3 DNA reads TGTGCCAGCAGTTCTACGACTAGCGGCTCCTACGAGCAGTACTTC. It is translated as CASSSTTSGSYEQYF.